This TCR beta chain was identified during a study of regulatory T cells in long-lasting Graves disease (dated by TCRdb to the early 2020s). For the wider study: Newly diagnosed Graves' disease patients had taken antithyroid drugs for less than 3 months. The study was conducted in China and was registered as a clinical trial. This study used TCR sequencing and RNA sequencing of peripheral blood to compare persistent Graves' disease patients against newly diagnosed Graves' disease patients. A total of roughly 33 samples underwent TCR sequencing: some 13 from persistent and roughly 20 from newly diagnosed Graves' disease patients. Findings and caveats that apply to the study as a whole: More public clonotypes were shared among persistent patients (2,741) than among newly diagnosed patients (966). Preferential use of TRBV28, TRBJ1-2 and TRBJ2-5 was observed in persistent disease, whereas TRBV20-1 and TRBJ2-1 were favored in newly diagnosed disease. The small sample size was acknowledged by the authors as a limitation that may reduce accuracy. Because the primary lesion, thyroid tissue, could not be accessed, the study looked at peripheral blood alone. Compared with newly diagnosed patients, persistent Graves' disease patients had lower TCR Shannon entropy and fewer highly expanded clones, which suggests clonal expansion. Sequencing and analysis were restricted to the TCR beta chain.

The time point label corresponds to: newly diagnosed GD, antithyroid drugs for less than 3 months. For both TCR sequencing and RNA sequencing, RNA was extracted from PBMCs using TRIzol. The diagnosis of Graves' disease followed American Thyroid Association guidelines. Recruitment of patients was carried out at an endocrinology department in Xi'an, China. Each patient gave about 10 milliliters of peripheral blood, collected in an EDTA anticoagulant tube. PBMCs were isolated by Ficoll Paque Plus density gradient separation without further T cell sorting. An Agilent 2100 Bioanalyzer and agarose gel were used to check RNA quality, while a NanoDrop 2000 measured RNA concentration. This clonotype was seen many times. The specificity of this receptor is unknown. No clone much larger than this one lies a single base away; base qualities are absent. Libraries were built with multiplex PCR. Reads for this sample came from an Illumina HiSeq 4000. iRepertoire HTBI primers and Arm-PCR amplification of CDR3 regions were used to construct TCR beta libraries. Gel purification was performed on PCR products prior to sequencing. For the original study's pipeline: Gene usage analysis of CDR3 amino acid clonotypes used the 55 to 80 TRBV and more than 13 TRBJ segments found across samples. Filtered high-quality paired reads were merged into contigs using COPE and FqMerger. BLAST was used to align contigs to IMGT TRBV, TRBD and TRBJ reference genes, with CDR3 defined following IMGT. Clonotypes above 0.1% frequency were classified as highly expanded clones. Repertoire diversity was measured by Shannon entropy, and V-J evenness by the Gini coefficient. A clonotype found in more than one individual was treated as public. TCRdb reran the public reads through fastp at Q25 and MiXCR, keeping productive beta chains. Each entry is one CDR3 protein sequence, shown with its most common DNA and genes. The V and J calls reflect TCRdb's pipeline rather than the authors' work. A total of some 250,000 distinct CDR3 sequences appear in this sample, 20% to 25% of them only once. The ten largest clones represent more than 11% of the sample.

V lost 6 bases and J lost 4 bases, and the count of bases not matched to a germline gene is 4. The CDR3 runs 15 amino acids, cysteine and phenylalanine included. The entry retains the CDR3 DNA only, 45 bases that are in frame from base 1. CDR1 and CDR2 were assigned from the germline V gene as LGHNA and YSLEER. The TCR was taken from a female donor with Graves disease. This specimen was peripheral blood mononuclear cells (PBMCs), taken at new diagnosis, from a patient treated with antithyroid drugs. The receptor chain draws on TRBV4-3 and TRBJ2-3, and TRBD2 aligns with 13 junction nucleotides. CDR3 sequence: CASSRLAGGADTQYF. In nucleotides, the sequence is TGCGCCAGCAGTCGACTAGCGGGGGGAGCAGATACGCAGTATTTT.